The clone carrying this TCR beta chain was observed a handful of times. Possible read error: a much larger clone is one base away. CDR3 size: 15 residues. Semi-nested PCR with Nested Universal Primer A followed constant-region reverse priming of full-length variable regions. TCRdb reanalysed the 5' RACE reads using MiXCR and keeps one entry per CDR3 protein. The data contain approximately 50,000 distinct CDR3 sequences, less than 30% of them singletons. The sorted Tregs were CD4+CD25+CD127-/low cells. The V and J genes are TRBV12-3 or TRBV12-4 and TRBJ1-6; 9 bases are shared with TRBD1. The sequencing sample was made of tumor-infiltrating Tregs sorted from the breast tumor. This clonotype was sampled from a female donor with breast cancer. The CDR3 sequence: CVSSATGGVESPLHF. Here the CDR3 DNA reads TGTGTCAGCAGCGCAACAGGGGGCGTGGAATCACCCCTCCACTTT.